This record covers a single T cell receptor (beta chain). Clones were read by immunoSEQ multiplex PCR, and TCRdb kept only the in-frame ones, dropping some. This table holds roughly 26,000 clones, over 80% found once. There are 15 residues in the CDR3. Trimming took 6 bases from V and 8 from J; bases not matched to a gene: 8. In germline, CDR1 is MDHEN, CDR2 SYDVKM. This record comes from a study of blood T cell repertoires in COVID-19. Study-level information: Whether acute or convalescent, the COVID-19 samples came from the United States, Italy and Spain. The cDNA or gDNA used as material had been derived from T cells, B-cell-depleted T cells, or PBMCs.

V gene TRBV28 combines with J gene TRBJ1-6; 9 bases are shared with TRBD1. This receptor was taken from a human donor in a cohort sampled during active COVID-19. Sequencing input: peripheral blood. CDR3 protein: CASSRRDRDDSPLHF. The CDR3 region has the DNA TGTGCCAGCAGCCGCCGGGACAGGGATGATTCACCCCTCCACTTT.